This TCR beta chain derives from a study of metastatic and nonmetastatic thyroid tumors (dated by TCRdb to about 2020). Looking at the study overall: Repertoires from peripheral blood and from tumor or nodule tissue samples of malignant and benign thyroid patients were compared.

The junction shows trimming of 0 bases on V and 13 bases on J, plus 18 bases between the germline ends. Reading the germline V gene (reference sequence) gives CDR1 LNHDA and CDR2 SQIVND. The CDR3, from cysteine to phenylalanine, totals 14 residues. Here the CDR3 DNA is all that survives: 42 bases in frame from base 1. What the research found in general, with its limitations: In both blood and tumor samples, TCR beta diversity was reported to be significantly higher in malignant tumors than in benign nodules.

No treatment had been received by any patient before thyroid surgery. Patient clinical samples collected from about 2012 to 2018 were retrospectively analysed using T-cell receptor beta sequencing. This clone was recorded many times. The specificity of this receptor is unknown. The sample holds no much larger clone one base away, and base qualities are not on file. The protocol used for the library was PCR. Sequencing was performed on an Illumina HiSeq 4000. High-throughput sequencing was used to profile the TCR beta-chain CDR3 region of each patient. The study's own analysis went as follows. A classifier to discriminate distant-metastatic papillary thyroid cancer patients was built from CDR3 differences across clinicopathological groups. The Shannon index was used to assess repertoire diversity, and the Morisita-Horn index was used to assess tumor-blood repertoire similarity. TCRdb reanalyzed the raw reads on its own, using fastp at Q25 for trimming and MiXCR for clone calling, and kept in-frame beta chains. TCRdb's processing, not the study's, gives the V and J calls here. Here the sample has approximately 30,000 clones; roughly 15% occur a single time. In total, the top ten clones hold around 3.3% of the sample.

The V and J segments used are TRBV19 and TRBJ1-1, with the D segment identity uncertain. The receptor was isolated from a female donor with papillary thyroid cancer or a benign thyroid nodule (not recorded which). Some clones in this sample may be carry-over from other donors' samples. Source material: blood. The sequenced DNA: TGTGCCAGTAGTATAGATCGCTCCTCTACAGCAGTTTTCTTT. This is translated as CASSIDRSSTAVFF.